Shown below are 10 T cell receptor beta chains from a single sample sequenced in a study of spatial heterogeneity in lung cancer. Indicated time point: sample taken at primary tumor resection. Unsorted whole RNA of tumor, nontumor lung or frozen PBMC was sequenced. TCRdb analysed the 5' RACE reads with MiXCR anew, one entry per CDR3 protein. The sample has about 45,000 distinct CDR3 sequences, around 13% seen once. The sequences come from PBMCs, collected at surgery. The source of these receptors is a male donor with early-stage non-small cell lung cancer.

With regard to this clonotype: A much larger clone differs by one base, so this may be a read error. V and J are TRBV20-1 and TRBJ1-2; 7 nucleotides align to TRBD1. Germline V gene lookup returns CDR1 DFQATT and CDR2 SNEGSKA (reference sequence). This CDR3 comprises 12 residues. CDR3 region: CSVPDRHSGYAF. CDR3 DNA: TGCAGTGTCCCGGACAGGCACTCTGGCTACGCCTTC.

The chain has TRBV27 and TRBJ2-7; the D gene could be TRBD1 or TRBD2 (5 bases each). V was cut by 3 bases and J by 2 bases, with 11 bases left in between. Germline V gene data show CDR1 as MNHEY and CDR2 as SMNVEV (reference sequence). This CDR3 spans 14 amino acids. CDR3 amino acids: CASSFWGSPYEQYF. The CDR3 nucleotides are TGTGCCAGCAGTTTTTGGGGGAGCCCCTACGAGCAGTACTTC.

This clonotype showed up many times. The J gene is TRBJ2-4, the V gene TRBV10-2; TRBD2 is a possible D gene (5 bases). Germline V lookup: CDR1 WSHSY, CDR2 SAAADI. V shed 0 bases and J shed 1 base, with 13 bases lying between them. CDR3 size: 17 residues. This CDR3 is CASSESTRGLAKNIQYF. For the CDR3, the DNA is TGCGCCAGCAGTGAGTCGACTCGGGGATTGGCCAAAAACATTCAGTACTTC.

There are a few counts of this clonotype. CDR3 bases: TGTGCCAGCAGTAGGGACTGGGTAACCTACAATGAGCAGTTCTTC. Translated: CASSRDWVTYNEQFF. The chain couples TRBV6-2 or TRBV6-3 to TRBJ2-1, with D perhaps matching TRBD2 (6 bases). The V and J ends lost 5 bases and 2 bases respectively, with 13 bases between them. The V gene's germline CDR1 is MNHEY and CDR2 SVGEGT. The CDR3 is made up of 15 amino acids.

This clonotype showed up many times. The chain has TRBV3-1 and TRBJ1-5; the D gene is possibly TRBD1 (5 bases). Germline CDR1 and CDR2: LGHDT and YNNKEL (reference sequence). V gave up 4 bases and J gave up 6 bases, with 13 bases separating them. This CDR3 spans 14 amino acids. CDR3 in amino acids: CASSRGTGAQPQHF. The CDR3, as DNA: TGTGCCAGCAGCCGTGGCACAGGCGCTCAGCCCCAGCATTTT.

This clonotype has a count of ten or more. The chain couples TRBV3-1 to TRBJ1-2; D gene uncertain. CDR1 is LGHDT and CDR2 is YNNKEL in the germline V gene (reference sequence). The CDR3 is made up of 13 amino acids. V lost 4 bases and J 8 bases, leaving 14 bases between the germline ends. The CDR3 is CASSRDSGVGYTF. The CDR3 bases are TGTGCCAGCAGCCGAGATTCGGGAGTCGGCTACACCTTC.

This clonotype was detected only a few times. This rearrangement joins TRBV2 to TRBJ1-3; D remains ambiguous. V lost 4 bases and J 0 bases, leaving 10 bases between the germline ends. From germline, CDR1 is SNHLY and CDR2 FYNNEI. This CDR3 has 15 residues. The CDR3 loop is CASSARHASGNTIYF. The CDR3 bases are TGTGCCAGCAGTGCGCGACACGCCTCTGGAAACACCATATATTTT.

This clonotype showed up many times. The chain combines TRBV6-2 or TRBV6-3 with TRBJ1-2; the D gene is possibly TRBD1 (6 bases). The germline gives CDR1 MNHEY, CDR2 SVGEGT. The V end was cut by 5 bases, the J end by 6 bases, with 10 bases between. The CDR3 sequence is 12 residues long. The CDR3 DNA reads TGTGCCAGCAGTGGACAGATCCATGGCTACACCTTC. It is translated as CASSGQIHGYTF.

The DNA of the CDR3 is TGTGCCAGCAGTTACTCGAGTACTCAGCCCCAGCATTTT. This gives the protein CASSYSSTQPQHF. The V and J genes are TRBV6-6 and TRBJ1-5; D gene ambiguous. CDR3 size: 13 residues. Between the trimmed V and J ends, which lost 0 bases and 6 bases, there was a span of 6 bases. Germline V gene lookup returns CDR1 MNHNY and CDR2 SVGAGI (reference sequence).

This chain uses TRBV7-9 with TRBJ1-4; perhaps TRBD1 as D (5 bases). Germline V gene sequence: CDR1 SEHNR, CDR2 FQNEAQ (reference sequence). The CDR3 is made up of 15 amino acids. Trimming shortened V by 2 bases and J by 6 bases, and 13 bases separated the two germline ends. CDR3 in amino acids: CASSLFGGDDEKLFF. In DNA form, the CDR3 reads TGTGCCAGCAGCTTATTTGGGGGAGATGATGAAAAACTGTTTTTT. The full variable domain, its missing parts supplied by reference TRBV7-9 and TRBJ1-4, is DTGVSQNPRHKITKRGQNVTFRCDPISEHNRLYWYRQTLGQGPEFLTYFQNEAQLEKSRLLSDRFSAERPKGSFSTLEIQRTEQGDSAMYLCASSLFGGDDEKLFFGSGTQLSVL.